Below are 19 T cell receptor beta chains sequenced from a single sample in a study of blood T cell repertoires in COVID-19. TCRdb's table, derived via immunoSEQ multiplex PCR, lists solely in-frame clones and lacks some. The sample holds 70,000 to 90,000 clones; 75% to 90% are singletons and the top ten take around a sixth. Sequenced input: peripheral blood. The receptor source for this set is a woman aged 80 or older with acute or convalescent COVID-19.

V and J are TRBV30 and TRBJ1-3; tentatively, D is TRBD1 (5 bases). The V end lost 4 bases, the J end lost 2 bases, and 12 bases lay between the germline ends. The CDR3 extends over 14 amino acids. CDR1 GTSNPN and CDR2 SVGIG come from the germline V gene (reference sequence). The CDR3 sequence is CAWIAGGPGNTIYF. As DNA, the CDR3 is TGTGCCTGGATAGCCGGGGGACCTGGAAACACCATATATTTT.

V and J are TRBV7-9 and TRBJ1-3; D unclear. V gave up 2 bases and J gave up 9 bases, with 14 bases separating them. CDR3 length equals 14 residues. Looked up from germline, CDR1 is SEHNR and CDR2 is FQNEAQ (reference sequence). The CDR3 reads CASSLNGGVLTIYF. CDR3 DNA: TGTGCCAGCAGCTTAAACGGCGGAGTGCTCACCATATATTTT.

This clone was seen just once. The chain joins TRBV6-5 to TRBJ1-5, with TRBD1 as a possible D gene (6 bases). The V gene's germline CDR1 is MNHEY and CDR2 SVGAGI. This CDR3 has 14 amino acids. The V end lost 9 bases, the J end lost 0 bases, and 12 bases lay between the germline ends. The CDR3 sequence is CASGRGHSNQPQHF. DNA of the CDR3: TGTGCCAGTGGGCGGGGGCATAGCAATCAGCCCCAGCATTTT.

J is TRBJ1-1 and V is TRBV27, with D possibly matching TRBD1 (6 bases). V was clipped by 0 bases and J by 4 bases, with 12 bases between them. This CDR3 has 15 amino acids. CDR1 and CDR2 from the germline V gene are MNHEY and SMNVEV (reference sequence). The CDR3 protein is CASSLSQGRGTEAFF. The CDR3 region has the DNA TGTGCCAGCAGTTTATCTCAGGGGAGAGGCACTGAAGCTTTCTTT.

This chain connects TRBV6-5 to TRBJ1-5, with D tentatively TRBD1 (6 bases). This CDR3 has 14 amino acids. In germline, CDR1 is MNHEY, CDR2 SVGAGI. V was pared by 7 bases and J by 1 base, with 11 bases between. The CDR3 DNA sequence: TGTGCCAGCATTGGGACACTAAGCAATCAGCCCCAGCATTTT. Translated, it gives CASIGTLSNQPQHF.

The rearrangement uses TRBV12-3 or TRBV12-4 and TRBJ2-1; possibly TRBD1 for D (6 bases). The V end lost 3 bases, the J end lost 6 bases, and 9 bases lay between the germline ends. The CDR3 spans 13 residues. CDR3 sequence (DNA): TGTGCCAGCAGTTTGGACAGAAGCAATGAGCAGTTCTTC. Translated, it gives CASSLDRSNEQFF.

This clone was counted a few times. The chain employs TRBV19 and TRBJ2-7; the match to TRBD2 covers 7 bases. This CDR3 region has 15 residues. Germline V gene lookup returns CDR1 LNHDA and CDR2 SQIVND (reference sequence). V lost 7 bases to trimming and J lost 3 bases; unmatched junction nucleotides: 12. CDR3 nucleotides: TGTGCCAGTACTAATGGGGCTAGCGGATACTACGAGCAGTACTTC. Its translation is CASTNGASGYYEQYF. Variable domain in full (rest from reference TRBV19 and TRBJ2-7): DGGITQSPKYLFRKEGQNVTLSCEQNLNHDAMYWYRQDPGQGLRLIYYSQIVNDFQKGDIAEGYSVSREKKESFPLTVTSAQKNPTAFYLCASTNGASGYYEQYFGPGTRLTVT.

The CDR3 coding sequence is TGTGCCAGCAGCTCCCTACTAGCGGGGGAGCTCGCCAACAATGAGCAGTTCTTC. Translated: CASSSLLAGELANNEQFF. The J gene is TRBJ2-1, the V gene TRBV7-6; 11 nucleotides match TRBD2. The CDR3 contains 18 residues. The V gene's germline CDR1 is SGHVS and CDR2 FNYEAQ. V lost 4 bases to trimming and J lost 5 bases; unmatched junction nucleotides: 13.

The J gene is TRBJ1-1, the V gene TRBV5-1; D perhaps matches TRBD1 (5 bases). Deletions cut 7 bases from V and 3 bases from J, with 10 bases between. Germline lookup yields CDR1 SGHRS and CDR2 YFSETQ. The CDR3 contains 12 residues. The CDR3 DNA reads as TGCGCCAGCGCACAGGATCACACTGAAGCTTTCTTT. Protein sequence: CASAQDHTEAFF.

The chain has TRBV6-1 and TRBJ2-1; 10 bases agree with TRBD2. Germline-derived CDR1 and CDR2 are MNHNS and SASEGT. Germline trimming cut 3 bases from V and 6 bases from J; bases unmatched to any gene: 2. The CDR3 spans 14 residues. The CDR3 sequence: CASSDTSGVNEQFF. CDR3 DNA: TGTGCCAGCAGTGACACTAGCGGGGTCAATGAGCAGTTCTTC.

This clone was seen just once. The chain recombines TRBV5-1 with TRBJ1-1; possible D gene TRBD1, 6 bases. CDR3 size: 13 residues. The V and J ends lost 6 bases and 3 bases respectively, with 12 bases between them. Germline values: CDR1 SGHRS, CDR2 YFSETQ. CDR3: CASTFDRYTEAFF. The DNA for the CDR3 is TGCGCCAGCACCTTCGACAGGTACACTGAAGCTTTCTTT.

The J gene is TRBJ1-2, the V gene TRBV30, with D hard to call. The length of the CDR3 is 12 residues. The ends were cut back, 4 bases at V and 10 bases at J, with 16 bases in the middle. Germline lookup yields CDR1 GTSNPN and CDR2 SVGIG (reference sequence). CDR3 region: CAWIQGSNYYTF. Here the CDR3 DNA reads TGTGCCTGGATACAAGGCAGCAACTACTACACCTTC.

The CDR3 DNA is TGTGCCTGGAGTTTGGGGCAGAGCTCCTATAATTCACCCCTCCACTTT. The encoded protein is CAWSLGQSSYNSPLHF. The chain couples TRBV30 to TRBJ1-6, with D tentatively TRBD1 (5 bases). The CDR3 runs 16 residues. V was shortened by 2 bases and J by 0 bases, with 11 bases between the two germline ends. From germline, CDR1 is GTSNPN and CDR2 SVGIG (reference sequence).

The chain recombines TRBV6-5 with TRBJ2-1; TRBD2 matches 7 bases. With 7 bases clipped from V and 2 bases from J, the junction kept 8 bases outside the gene matches. The CDR3 length is 15 residues. CDR1 is MNHEY, CDR2 SVGAGI, per germline. As DNA, the CDR3 is TGTGCCAGCACCGGGGGAGGGGAGGCCTACAATGAGCAGTTCTTC. Protein sequence: CASTGGGEAYNEQFF.

Concerning this clone: At one of its ends the junction is not consistent with the germline gene, which may arise from a read error. The chain uses TRBV5-8 and TRBJ2-1; a possible D gene is TRBD2 (6 bases). The CDR3 runs 14 residues. From germline, CDR1 is SGHTS and CDR2 YDEGEE. The CDR3 spells CASSLPGLLPSCVF. Written as DNA, the CDR3 is TGTGCCAGCAGCTTGCCGGGACTGCTGCCTTCTTGCGTCTTC.

The V gene is TRBV5-1, the J gene TRBJ2-1; 9 bases agree with TRBD1. V shed 0 bases, J shed 0 bases, and the junction held 10 bases outside the gene matches. Germline V gene lookup returns CDR1 SGHRS and CDR2 YFSETQ. The CDR3 covers 19 residues. The CDR3 protein is CASSLVGQGLFPSYNEQFF. The CDR3 coding sequence is TGCGCCAGCAGCTTGGTTGGACAGGGGTTATTTCCCTCCTACAATGAGCAGTTCTTC.

The rearrangement links TRBV20-1 to TRBJ1-6, with 8 bases identical to TRBD1. The CDR3 has 14 residues. The trim removed 3 bases at V and 15 bases at J, leaving 13 bases unmatched. CDR1 is DFQATT and CDR2 is SNEGSKA in the germline V gene (reference sequence). The DNA of the CDR3 is TGCAGTGCTAGTGAGGGGACAGGTGCTTCAGGCCTCCACTTT. Amino acid sequence: CSASEGTGASGLHF.

This chain's CDR3 is CASSLLSTDTQYF. CDR3 coding DNA: TGTGCCAGCAGCTTACTCAGCACAGATACGCAGTATTTT. The V and J genes are TRBV7-3 and TRBJ2-3; D call uncertain. V gave up 2 bases and J gave up 0 bases, with 3 bases separating them. The germline V gene has CDR1 SGHTA and CDR2 FQGTGA. The CDR3 consists of 13 residues.

The chain couples TRBV7-2 to TRBJ2-7, with 12 positions matching TRBD2. This CDR3 comprises 14 residues. The junction had 1 base not matched to a gene; V was cut back by 2 bases and J by 5 bases. CDR1 is SGHTA and CDR2 is FQGNSA in the germline V gene. CDR3 in amino acids: CASSLWTSGNEQYF. The CDR3 DNA reads TGTGCCAGCAGCTTATGGACTAGCGGGAACGAGCAGTACTTC.